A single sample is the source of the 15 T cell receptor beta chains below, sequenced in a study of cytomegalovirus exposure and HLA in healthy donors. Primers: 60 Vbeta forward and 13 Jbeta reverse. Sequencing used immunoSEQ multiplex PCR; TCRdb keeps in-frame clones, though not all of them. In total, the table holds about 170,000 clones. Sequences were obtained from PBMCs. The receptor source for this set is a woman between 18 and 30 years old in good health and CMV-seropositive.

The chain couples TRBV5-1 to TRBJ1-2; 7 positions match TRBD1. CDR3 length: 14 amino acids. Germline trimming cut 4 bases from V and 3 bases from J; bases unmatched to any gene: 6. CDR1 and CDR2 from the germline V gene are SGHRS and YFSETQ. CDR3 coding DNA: TGCGCCAGCAGCATGACAGGGACGGACTATGGCTACACCTTC. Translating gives CASSMTGTDYGYTF.

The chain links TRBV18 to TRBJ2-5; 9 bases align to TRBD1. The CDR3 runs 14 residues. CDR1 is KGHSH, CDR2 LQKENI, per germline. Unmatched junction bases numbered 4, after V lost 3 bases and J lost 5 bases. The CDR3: CASSPTTGGETQYF. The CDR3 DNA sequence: TGTGCCAGCTCACCTACAACAGGGGGCGAGACCCAGTACTTC.

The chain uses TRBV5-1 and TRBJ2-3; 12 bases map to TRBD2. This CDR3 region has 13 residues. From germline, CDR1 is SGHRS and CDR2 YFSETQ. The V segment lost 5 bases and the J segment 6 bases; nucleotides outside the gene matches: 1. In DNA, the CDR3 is TGCGCCAGCAGACTAGCGGGGGGTGATACGCAGTATTTT. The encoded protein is CASRLAGGDTQYF.

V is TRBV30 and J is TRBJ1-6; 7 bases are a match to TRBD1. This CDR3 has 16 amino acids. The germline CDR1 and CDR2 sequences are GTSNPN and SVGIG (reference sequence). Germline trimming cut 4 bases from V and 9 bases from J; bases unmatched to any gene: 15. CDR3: CAWTLGAGGISSPLHF. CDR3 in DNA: TGTGCCTGGACCCTTGGGGCAGGGGGGATTAGTTCACCCCTCCACTTT.

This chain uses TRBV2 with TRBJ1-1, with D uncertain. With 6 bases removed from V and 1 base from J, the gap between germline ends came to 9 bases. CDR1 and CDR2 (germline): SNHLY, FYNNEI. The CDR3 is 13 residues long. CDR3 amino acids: CASRRGPNTEAFF. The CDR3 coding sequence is TGTGCCAGCAGGCGAGGTCCGAACACTGAAGCTTTCTTT. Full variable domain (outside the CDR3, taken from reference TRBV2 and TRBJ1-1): EPEVTQTPSHQVTQMGQEVILRCVPISNHLYFYWYRQILGQKVEFLVSFYNNEISEKSEIFDDQFSVERPDGSNFTLKIRSTKLEDSAMYFCASRRGPNTEAFFGQGTRLTVV.

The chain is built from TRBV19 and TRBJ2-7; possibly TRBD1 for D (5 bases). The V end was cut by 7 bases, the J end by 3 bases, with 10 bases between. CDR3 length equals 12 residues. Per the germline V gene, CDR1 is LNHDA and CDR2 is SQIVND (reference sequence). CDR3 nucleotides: TGTGCCAGTATTGGGGCCAGCTACGAGCAGTACTTC. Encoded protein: CASIGASYEQYF.

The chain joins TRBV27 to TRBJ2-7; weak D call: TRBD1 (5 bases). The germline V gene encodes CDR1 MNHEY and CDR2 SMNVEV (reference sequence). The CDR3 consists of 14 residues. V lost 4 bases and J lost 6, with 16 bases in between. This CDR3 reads CASSSNGVQGEQYF. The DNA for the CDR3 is TGTGCCAGCAGTTCGAATGGGGTGCAGGGCGAGCAGTACTTC.

Written as DNA, the CDR3 is TGCAGCGTTGAAGATCTGGGGCTCAAGCAGTACTTC. It is translated as CSVEDLGLKQYF. The chain links TRBV29-1 to TRBJ2-7, with a weak D call TRBD1 (5 bases). The CDR3 is 12 amino acids. CDR1 is SQVTM and CDR2 is ANQGSEA in the germline V gene. V was shortened by 0 bases and J by 8 bases, with 11 bases between the two germline ends.

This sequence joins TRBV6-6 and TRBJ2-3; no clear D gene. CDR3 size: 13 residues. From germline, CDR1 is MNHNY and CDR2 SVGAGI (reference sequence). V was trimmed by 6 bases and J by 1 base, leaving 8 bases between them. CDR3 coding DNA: TGTGCCAGCAGAGTTCCAGGCACAGATACGCAGTATTTT. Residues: CASRVPGTDTQYF.

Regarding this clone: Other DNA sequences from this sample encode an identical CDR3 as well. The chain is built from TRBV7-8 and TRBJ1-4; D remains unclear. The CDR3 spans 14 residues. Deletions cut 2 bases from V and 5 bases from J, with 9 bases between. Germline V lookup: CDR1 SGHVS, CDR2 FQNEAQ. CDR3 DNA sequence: TGTGCCAGCAGCTTACCAGGACTCAATGAAAAACTGTTTTTT. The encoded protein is CASSLPGLNEKLFF.

The CDR3 spells CASSLNVLGVRDTQYF. Here the CDR3 DNA reads TGCGCCAGCAGCTTGAATGTGTTAGGGGTCAGAGATACGCAGTATTTT. This chain uses TRBV5-1 with TRBJ2-3; possible D gene TRBD1, 5 bases. Germline CDR1 reads SGHRS; CDR2 reads YFSETQ. V lost 1 base to trimming and J lost 5 bases, with 17 bases between them. The CDR3 runs 16 residues.

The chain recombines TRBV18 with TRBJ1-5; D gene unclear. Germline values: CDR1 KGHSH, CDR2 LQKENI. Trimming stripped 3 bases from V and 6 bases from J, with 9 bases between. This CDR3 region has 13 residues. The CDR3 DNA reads TGTGCCAGCTCACCGTCCGGGGTTCAGCCCCAGCATTTT. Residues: CASSPSGVQPQHF. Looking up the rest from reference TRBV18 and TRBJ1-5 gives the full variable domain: NAGVMQNPRHLVRRRGQEARLRCSPMKGHSHVYWYRQLPEEGLKFMVYLQKENIIDESGMPKERFSAEFPKEGPSILRIQQVVRGDSAAYFCASSPSGVQPQHFGDGTRLSIL.

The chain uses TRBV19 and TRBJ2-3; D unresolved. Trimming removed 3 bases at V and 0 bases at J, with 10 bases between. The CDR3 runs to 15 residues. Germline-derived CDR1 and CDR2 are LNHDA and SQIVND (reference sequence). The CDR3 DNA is TGTGCCAGTAGTATGGGCAGCCCTAGCACAGATACGCAGTATTTT. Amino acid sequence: CASSMGSPSTDTQYF.

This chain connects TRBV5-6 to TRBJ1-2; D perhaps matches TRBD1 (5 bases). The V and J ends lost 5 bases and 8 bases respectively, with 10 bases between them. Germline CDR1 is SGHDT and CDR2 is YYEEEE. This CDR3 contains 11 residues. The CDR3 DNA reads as TGTGCCAGCAGGGCGGGGGGGGGCTACACCTTC. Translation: CASRAGGGYTF.

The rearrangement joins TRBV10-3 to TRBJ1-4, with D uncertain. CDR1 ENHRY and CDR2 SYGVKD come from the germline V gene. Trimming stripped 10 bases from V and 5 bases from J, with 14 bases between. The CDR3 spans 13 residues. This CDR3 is CATALLGNEKLFF. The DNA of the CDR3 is TGTGCCACCGCCTTACTGGGCAATGAAAAACTGTTTTTT.